This is a list of T cell receptor beta chains from one sample in a study of blood T cell repertoires in COVID-19. The method was immunoSEQ multiplex PCR; TCRdb's version includes in-frame clones alone and lacks a portion of them. The repertoire includes around 210,000 clones, approximately 85% of them detected once, and 5.1% sits in the top ten. The sequenced sample consisted of peripheral blood. Every receptor here comes from a middle-aged man with COVID-19, enrolled during active disease. Each CDR3 is given with its conserved first and last residue. The D gene is left open where the match is weak. Only some rows state a clone size, as once, few, many or a class for expanded clones.

cdr3_nt	cdr3_aa	v_call	j_call	d_call	clone_size
TGTGCCAGTAGTCGGACAGAAGTTCCGCGCTACACCTTC	CASSRTEVPRYTF	TRBV19	TRBJ1-2	NA	NA
TGTGCCAGCAGCTTAGCCTGGACAGGGGGTGGCTACACCTTC	CASSLAWTGGGYTF	TRBV7-2	TRBJ1-2	TRBD1	NA
TGTGCCAGCAGCCAAGGGTCAGGGGGCGAGCAGTACTTC	CASSQGSGGEQYF	TRBV3-1/TRBV3-2	TRBJ2-7	TRBD1	NA
TGTGCCAGCACCAACCCACGGGGCAGGGGGCTACCCTACGAGCAGTACTTC	CASTNPRGRGLPYEQYF	TRBV5-5	TRBJ2-7	TRBD1	NA
TGTGCCTGGAGGACGGGAGGAGAGGAGCAGTACTTC	CAWRTGGEEQYF	TRBV30	TRBJ2-7	TRBD2	NA
TGCGCCAGCAGCCAAGATATACAGGGCGGCGAGACCCAGTACTTC	CASSQDIQGGETQYF	TRBV4-1	TRBJ2-5	NA	NA
TGTGCCAGCAGCTTGGCAGGGGCGCAGGATGGCTACACCTTC	CASSLAGAQDGYTF	TRBV5-8	TRBJ1-2	NA	NA
TGTGCCAGCAGCTTAGATCAGGGTACTGGCTACACCTTC	CASSLDQGTGYTF	TRBV7-2	TRBJ1-2	NA	NA
TGTGCCAGTAGCGTCGGGATCAACTATGGCTACACCTTC	CASSVGINYGYTF	TRBV19	TRBJ1-2	NA	once
TGTGCCAGTAGGGGCCGATCAACTAATGAAAAACTGTTTTTT	CASRGRSTNEKLFF	TRBV19	TRBJ1-4	NA	NA
TGTGCCAGCTCACCTAACCGGAGGACAGGGTTCCACGAGCAGTACTTC	CASSPNRRTGFHEQYF	TRBV18	TRBJ2-7	TRBD1	NA
TGTGCCAGCAGCCAGCCCGCGGGGAGGTTTGTTGCTAATGAAAAACTGTTTTTT	CASSQPAGRFVANEKLFF	TRBV7-8	TRBJ1-4	NA	NA
TGTGCCACCAGTGATTTGGTACAGGGGGGGTACAATGAGCAGTTCTTC	CATSDLVQGGYNEQFF	TRBV24-1	TRBJ2-1	NA	NA
TGTGCCAGCAGCCGGGACAGGGGTAATTCACCCCTCCACTTT	CASSRDRGNSPLHF	TRBV7-2	TRBJ1-6	TRBD1	NA
TGTGCCAGCAGCTTAATATCGACAGGGACTAGCACAGATACGCAGTATTTT	CASSLISTGTSTDTQYF	TRBV7-8	TRBJ2-3	NA	NA
TGTGCCACCAGTGATTCGGGGGTTCAGCCCCAGCATTTT	CATSDSGVQPQHF	TRBV24-1	TRBJ1-5	NA	NA
TGTGCCAGCAGTACGCTAGCGGGGGAGGAGGGGACCCAGTACTTC	CASSTLAGEEGTQYF	TRBV6-2/TRBV6-3	TRBJ2-5	TRBD2	many
TGTGCCAGCAGTTCTAGCAGATTCTCCTACGAGCAGTACTTC	CASSSSRFSYEQYF	TRBV6-2/TRBV6-3	TRBJ2-7	NA	NA
TGTGCCAGCAGTCTCGGGGGAGCCACCGGGGAGCTGTTTTTT	CASSLGGATGELFF	TRBV6-4	TRBJ2-2	NA	NA
TGTGCCAGCACCAGAGACAGGACGTATGGCTACACCTTC	CASTRDRTYGYTF	TRBV7-2	TRBJ1-2	NA	NA
TGTGCCAGCAGCTTAGATCTCGGGGGCGAGCAGTACTTC	CASSLDLGGEQYF	TRBV11-3	TRBJ2-7	NA	NA
TGTGCCAGCAGCGCCTGGACTAGCGGGGGGGCCCCAGATACGCAGTATTTT	CASSAWTSGGAPDTQYF	TRBV11-3	TRBJ2-3	TRBD2	NA
TGTGCCAGCAGCCAATTCTCAGGGGTGGATGAGCAGTTCTTC	CASSQFSGVDEQFF	TRBV3-1/TRBV3-2	TRBJ2-1	NA	once
TGCGCCAGCAGCTTGTTCTCGGGGGAGGATCAGCCCCAGCATTTT	CASSLFSGEDQPQHF	TRBV5-1	TRBJ1-5	NA	NA
TGCGCCAGCAATGGACAGGGCTCTGGGGCCAACGTCCTGACTTTC	CASNGQGSGANVLTF	TRBV10-2	TRBJ2-6	TRBD1	NA